A selection of T cell receptor beta chains follows, all from one sample in a study of cytomegalovirus exposure and HLA in healthy donors. Generated by immunoSEQ multiplex PCR, the TCRdb table keeps only in-frame clones and is missing some. This table has 300,000 to 400,000 clones, more than 80% appearing once. Sequenced input: PBMCs. The receptors derive from a woman aged 18-35 years in good health and CMV-seronegative. Each CDR3 is given with its conserved first and last residue. The D gene is left open where the match is weak. Some rows have no size entry. The others give once, few or many, or a class for an expanded clone.

abundance: -; d_gene: -; v_gene: TRBV5-6; j_gene: TRBJ1-3; CDR3aa: CASSFLTTDRQNTIYF; CDR3nt: TGTGCCAGCAGCTTTCTTACGACAGACAGGCAAAACACCATATATTTT
abundance: -; d_gene: -; v_gene: TRBV28; j_gene: TRBJ1-4; CDR3aa: CASSLSGAGNEKLFF; CDR3nt: TGTGCCAGCAGTTTATCAGGAGCGGGGAATGAAAAACTGTTTTTT
abundance: -; d_gene: TRBD2; v_gene: TRBV29-1; j_gene: TRBJ2-3; CDR3aa: CSATGTSGGAMADTQYF; CDR3nt: TGCAGCGCTACAGGGACTAGCGGGGGGGCCATGGCAGATACGCAGTATTTT
abundance: -; d_gene: TRBD2; v_gene: TRBV14; j_gene: TRBJ2-1; CDR3aa: CASSQRTSGVVNDEQFF; CDR3nt: TGTGCCAGCAGCCAACGGACTAGCGGGGTTGTTAACGATGAGCAGTTCTTC
abundance: -; d_gene: -; v_gene: TRBV27; j_gene: TRBJ1-1; CDR3aa: CASSPRENTEAFF; CDR3nt: TGTGCCAGCAGTCCCCGAGAGAACACTGAAGCTTTCTTT
abundance: -; d_gene: TRBD1; v_gene: TRBV10-1; j_gene: TRBJ2-7; CDR3aa: CASSERGQGNGEQYF; CDR3nt: TGCGCCAGCAGTGAAAGAGGACAGGGGAATGGCGAGCAGTACTTC
abundance: -; d_gene: -; v_gene: TRBV5-1; j_gene: TRBJ1-4; CDR3aa: CATRRSTNEKLFF; CDR3nt: TGCGCCACCCGGAGGTCAACTAATGAAAAACTGTTTTTT
abundance: -; d_gene: -; v_gene: TRBV6-6; j_gene: TRBJ1-2; CDR3aa: CASSPDWNYGYTF; CDR3nt: TGTGCCAGCAGTCCGGACTGGAACTATGGCTACACCTTC
abundance: -; d_gene: TRBD2; v_gene: TRBV27; j_gene: TRBJ2-1; CDR3aa: CATTSGRGYNEQFF; CDR3nt: TGTGCCACCACTAGCGGGAGGGGCTACAATGAGCAGTTCTTC
abundance: -; d_gene: -; v_gene: TRBV14; j_gene: TRBJ2-3; CDR3aa: CASSQEVAPADTQYF; CDR3nt: TGTGCCAGCAGCCAAGAAGTAGCCCCAGCTGATACGCAGTATTTT
abundance: -; d_gene: TRBD2; v_gene: TRBV5-1; j_gene: TRBJ2-1; CDR3aa: CASSKTSGYNEQFF; CDR3nt: TGCGCCAGCAGCAAGACTAGCGGCTACAATGAGCAGTTCTTC
abundance: -; d_gene: TRBD1; v_gene: TRBV13; j_gene: TRBJ2-1; CDR3aa: CASSFWDRENGEQFF; CDR3nt: TGTGCCAGCAGCTTTTGGGACAGGGAGAATGGGGAGCAGTTCTTC
abundance: -; d_gene: -; v_gene: TRBV11-2; j_gene: TRBJ1-4; CDR3aa: CASSPTATRNEKLFF; CDR3nt: TGTGCCAGCAGCCCGACGGCCACGAGGAATGAAAAACTGTTTTTT
abundance: -; d_gene: TRBD1; v_gene: TRBV7-7; j_gene: TRBJ1-2; CDR3aa: CASRTTDRGWAMAYGYTF; CDR3nt: TGTGCCAGCAGAACCACCGACAGGGGATGGGCAATGGCTTATGGCTACACCTTC
abundance: -; d_gene: TRBD2; v_gene: TRBV11-2; j_gene: TRBJ2-3; CDR3aa: CASSLAGGRNTDTQYF; CDR3nt: TGTGCCAGCAGCTTAGCGGGGGGGCGGAACACAGATACGCAGTATTTT
abundance: -; d_gene: -; v_gene: TRBV29-1; j_gene: TRBJ2-1; CDR3aa: CSLREGYNEQFF; CDR3nt: TGCAGCCTCCGAGAGGGCTACAATGAGCAGTTCTTC
abundance: -; d_gene: TRBD1; v_gene: TRBV6-1; j_gene: TRBJ1-2; CDR3aa: CASRKRTGGADGYTF; CDR3nt: TGTGCCAGCAGAAAAAGGACAGGGGGCGCGGATGGCTACACCTTC
abundance: -; d_gene: TRBD1; v_gene: TRBV6-4; j_gene: TRBJ1-2; CDR3aa: CASSVQGAVEQGLYYGYTF; CDR3nt: TGTGCCAGCAGTGTACAGGGGGCAGTTGAGCAGGGTCTATACTATGGCTACACCTTC
abundance: -; d_gene: -; v_gene: TRBV7-9; j_gene: TRBJ2-1; CDR3aa: CASSITYGVSYNEQFF; CDR3nt: TGTGCCAGCAGCATAACATACGGGGTCTCCTACAATGAGCAGTTCTTC
abundance: -; d_gene: TRBD1; v_gene: TRBV9; j_gene: TRBJ2-7; CDR3aa: CASAVGPTGVLEQYF; CDR3nt: TGTGCCAGCGCGGTCGGGCCGACAGGGGTCCTTGAGCAGTACTTC
abundance: -; d_gene: TRBD2; v_gene: TRBV28; j_gene: TRBJ2-7; CDR3aa: CASSPGLYEQYF; CDR3nt: TGTGCCAGCAGTCCGGGACTATACGAGCAGTACTTC
abundance: -; d_gene: -; v_gene: TRBV28; j_gene: TRBJ2-7; CDR3aa: CASSFPRGALAVAYEQYF; CDR3nt: TGTGCCAGCAGCTTCCCCCGGGGGGCGTTAGCGGTAGCCTACGAGCAGTACTTC
abundance: -; d_gene: TRBD2; v_gene: TRBV27; j_gene: TRBJ2-3; CDR3aa: CASSMTIAGETTDTQYF; CDR3nt: TGTGCCAGCAGTATGACTATAGCGGGGGAAACCACAGATACGCAGTATTTT
abundance: -; d_gene: TRBD1; v_gene: TRBV28; j_gene: TRBJ2-3; CDR3aa: CASSNRGRTDTQYF; CDR3nt: TGTGCCAGCAGTAACAGGGGGCGCACAGATACGCAGTATTTT
abundance: -; d_gene: TRBD1; v_gene: TRBV28; j_gene: TRBJ1-5; CDR3aa: CASSLPTGGSNQPQHF; CDR3nt: TGTGCCAGCAGTTTGCCGACAGGGGGCAGCAATCAGCCCCAGCATTTT
abundance: -; d_gene: -; v_gene: TRBV4-1; j_gene: TRBJ1-2; CDR3aa: CASSQSVDYGYTF; CDR3nt: TGCGCCAGCAGCCAAAGCGTTGACTATGGCTACACCTTC
abundance: -; d_gene: TRBD2; v_gene: TRBV6-4; j_gene: TRBJ2-3; CDR3aa: CASSVAGEGDTQYF; CDR3nt: TGTGCCAGCAGTGTCGCGGGAGAGGGAGATACGCAGTATTTT
abundance: -; d_gene: TRBD2; v_gene: TRBV5-1; j_gene: TRBJ2-5; CDR3aa: CASSSGLAGGPFQETQYF; CDR3nt: TGCGCCAGCAGCTCTGGGCTAGCGGGGGGCCCGTTCCAAGAGACCCAGTACTTC
abundance: -; d_gene: TRBD1; v_gene: TRBV9; j_gene: TRBJ2-7; CDR3aa: CASSKTGASNYEQYF; CDR3nt: TGTGCCAGCAGTAAGACAGGGGCGTCGAACTACGAGCAGTACTTC
abundance: -; d_gene: TRBD1; v_gene: TRBV5-1; j_gene: TRBJ2-7; CDR3aa: CASSFTTGSSYEQYF; CDR3nt: TGCGCCAGCAGCTTTACGACAGGGAGCTCCTACGAGCAGTACTTC
abundance: -; d_gene: TRBD1; v_gene: TRBV13; j_gene: TRBJ1-6; CDR3aa: CASSSNRDRSNSPLHF; CDR3nt: TGTGCCAGCAGCTCAAACCGGGACAGGAGTAATTCACCCCTCCACTTT
abundance: -; d_gene: -; v_gene: TRBV27; j_gene: TRBJ1-1; CDR3aa: CASRQGSATEAFF; CDR3nt: TGTGCCAGCAGGCAGGGAAGCGCCACTGAAGCTTTCTTT
abundance: -; d_gene: -; v_gene: TRBV28; j_gene: TRBJ2-1; CDR3aa: CASGLEGQFF; CDR3nt: TGTGCCAGCGGATTGGAGGGGCAGTTCTTC
abundance: -; d_gene: -; v_gene: TRBV14; j_gene: TRBJ2-2; CDR3aa: CASSQLLANTGELFF; CDR3nt: TGTGCCAGCAGTCAACTCCTAGCGAACACCGGGGAGCTGTTTTTT
abundance: once; d_gene: TRBD1; v_gene: TRBV7-7; j_gene: TRBJ2-5; CDR3aa: CASSSRQGVGETQYF; CDR3nt: TGTGCCAGCAGCTCACGACAGGGGGTAGGAGAGACCCAGTACTTC
abundance: -; d_gene: TRBD2; v_gene: TRBV18; j_gene: TRBJ2-6; CDR3aa: CASSPQRERGANVLTF; CDR3nt: TGTGCCAGCTCACCCCAGCGGGAAAGAGGGGCCAACGTCCTGACTTTC
abundance: -; d_gene: -; v_gene: TRBV5-6; j_gene: TRBJ2-7; CDR3aa: CASSLQGNPYEQYF; CDR3nt: TGTGCCAGCAGCTTGCAGGGGAATCCCTACGAGCAGTACTTC
abundance: once; d_gene: TRBD1; v_gene: TRBV5-1; j_gene: TRBJ1-4; CDR3aa: CASSIRGDNEKLFF; CDR3nt: TGCGCCAGCAGCATCAGGGGGGATAATGAAAAACTGTTTTTT
abundance: -; d_gene: -; v_gene: TRBV6-1; j_gene: TRBJ1-5; CDR3aa: CASSGGQRGNQPQHF; CDR3nt: TGTGCCAGCAGTGGGGGACAAAGGGGCAATCAGCCCCAGCATTTT